The next 26 T cell receptor beta chains were all read from a single sample in a study of CD8 T cells in ankylosing spondylitis. MiXCR was run by TCRdb on the 5' RACE reads, yielding one entry per CDR3 protein. The sample holds about 800,000 distinct CDR3 sequences, approximately 10% seen once. Their specific antigens are unknown. Study results and caveats: For ankylosing spondylitis blood, a TCR beta motif of seven to nine highly homologous variants appeared characteristic.

The sample comprised blood, either unsorted or a sorted T cell fraction (not recorded which). These receptors were obtained from a male donor with ankylosing spondylitis.

This clonotype was detected only a few times. The chain carries TRBV20-1 and TRBJ1-1; 7 positions agree with TRBD1. The trim removed 8 bases at V and 6 bases at J, leaving 9 bases unmatched. The germline CDR1 and CDR2 sequences are DFQATT and SNEGSKA (reference sequence). The CDR3 consists of 12 residues. This chain's CDR3 is CSSETGIAEAFF. The CDR3 bases are TGCAGTTCCGAGACAGGGATCGCTGAAGCTTTCTTT.

In its sample, this clonotype was seen a few times. The V gene is TRBV12-3 or TRBV12-4, the J gene TRBJ1-5; D not resolved. CDR3 length: 14 residues. Trimming stripped 1 base from V and 9 bases from J, with 13 bases between. CDR3 in amino acids: CASSLGTAERPQHF. CDR3 in DNA: TGTGCCAGCAGTTTAGGGACGGCAGAACGGCCCCAGCATTTT.

A few counts support this clonotype. The rearrangement joins TRBV4-3 to TRBJ2-1, with D uncertain. The CDR3 contains 13 residues. The V end lost 0 bases, the J end lost 4 bases, and 4 bases lay between the germline ends. Germline V gene sequence: CDR1 LGHNA, CDR2 YSLEER. The chain's CDR3 is CASSQDWYNEQFF. The CDR3 region has the DNA TGCGCCAGCAGCCAAGATTGGTACAATGAGCAGTTCTTC.

This clonotype has ten or more counts. V and J are TRBV11-2 and TRBJ2-5; D may be TRBD2 (5 bases). Germline CDR1 is SGHAT and CDR2 is FQNNGV. CDR3 length: 13 amino acids. V lost 3 bases, J lost 3 bases, and 8 bases lay in between. The CDR3 sequence is CASSLGSEETQYF. Written as DNA, the CDR3 is TGTGCCAGCAGCTTGGGTAGCGAAGAGACCCAGTACTTC.

The chain carries TRBV24-1 and TRBJ1-2; D unclear. Germline assignment: CDR1 KGHDR and CDR2 SFDVKD. The CDR3 loop spans 12 amino acids. With 4 bases removed from V and 7 bases from J, the gap between germline ends came to 9 bases. The CDR3 region is CATSDPLSGYTF. The DNA for the CDR3 is TGTGCCACCAGTGACCCCCTTAGTGGCTACACCTTC.

This clonotype was picked up many times. The gene calls are TRBV6-5 and TRBJ1-6, with D maybe TRBD1 (6 bases). The ends were cut back, 2 bases at V and 7 bases at J, with 9 bases in the middle. Germline values: CDR1 MNHEY, CDR2 SVGAGI. This CDR3 is 14 amino acids long. The chain's CDR3 is CASSYRGPNSPLHF. The CDR3 DNA is TGTGCCAGCAGTTACCGGGGGCCCAATTCACCCCTCCACTTT.

This chain joins TRBV6-2 or TRBV6-3 and TRBJ1-5; no clear D gene. The germline V gene encodes CDR1 MNHEY and CDR2 SVGEGT. The CDR3 sequence is 15 residues long. V dropped 2 bases and J dropped 0 bases, with 8 bases sitting between them. The CDR3 reads CASSYRPSSNQPQHF. CDR3 sequence (DNA): TGTGCCAGCAGTTACCGGCCTAGTAGCAATCAGCCCCAGCATTTT.

V usage is TRBV6-2 or TRBV6-3 and J usage is TRBJ1-5; D is ambiguous. V was trimmed by 3 bases and J by 1 base, leaving 10 bases between them. This CDR3 region has 15 residues. CDR1 MNHEY and CDR2 SVGEGT come from the germline V gene. The CDR3 protein is CASSYPARSNQPQHF. CDR3 sequence (DNA): TGTGCCAGCAGTTATCCGGCCCGAAGCAATCAGCCCCAGCATTTT.

The gene calls are TRBV5-1 and TRBJ2-7; TRBD1 aligns across 11 bases. Germline-derived CDR1 and CDR2 are SGHRS and YFSETQ. The V and J ends lost 4 bases and 5 bases, in that order; junction bases with no gene match: 5. The CDR3 extends over 14 amino acids. The CDR3 coding sequence is TGCGCCAGCAGCCAAGGGACAGGGGGTAACGAGCAGTACTTC. This codes for CASSQGTGGNEQYF.

This clonotype was counted ten times or more. The genes are TRBV29-1 and TRBJ2-3; TRBD2 matches at 7 bases. There are 14 residues in the CDR3. CDR1 is SQVTM, CDR2 ANQGSEA, per germline. Losses at the gene ends were 3 bases for V and 9 bases for J; bases not matched to a gene: 12. The DNA of the CDR3 is TGCAGCGTTGAGAATTCGGGGATCGGGGGGACGCAGTATTTT. Translation gives CSVENSGIGGTQYF.

The chain carries TRBV7-9 and TRBJ1-2, with 7 bases lining up with TRBD1. The CDR3 spans 14 residues. The germline V gene encodes CDR1 SEHNR and CDR2 FQNEAQ (reference sequence). Trimming removed 4 bases from V and 8 bases from J; junction bases left unmatched: 10. Here the CDR3 reads CASSSTSTGSGYTF. DNA for the CDR3: TGTGCCAGCAGCTCGACGTCGACAGGGAGCGGCTACACCTTC.

The chain has TRBV5-1 and TRBJ1-2, with 7 bases identical to TRBD1. Unmatched junction bases numbered 4, after V lost 5 bases and J lost 3 bases. Germline V gene lookup returns CDR1 SGHRS and CDR2 YFSETQ. The CDR3 covers 13 residues. The CDR3 nucleotides read TGCGCCAGCAGGGCAGGGACAGACTATGGCTACACCTTC. This codes for CASRAGTDYGYTF.

This clonotype was found a few times. The CDR3 is CASSLRGEYQPQHF. CDR3 sequence (DNA): TGTGCCAGCAGTTTAAGGGGAGAGTATCAGCCCCAGCATTTT. J is TRBJ1-5 and V is TRBV27, with a weak D call TRBD1 (5 bases). The germline V and J ends were trimmed by 2 bases and 5 bases, with 10 bases remaining between them. The CDR3 totals 14 residues. Germline values: CDR1 MNHEY, CDR2 SMNVEV (reference sequence).

The J gene is TRBJ2-1, the V gene TRBV5-1; D is possibly TRBD1 (5 bases). The germline V and J ends were trimmed by 0 bases and 2 bases, with 12 bases remaining between them. This CDR3 contains 16 residues. Germline V CDR1 and CDR2: SGHRS, YFSETQ. This chain's CDR3 is CASSLESRATYNEQFF. The CDR3 DNA sequence: TGCGCCAGCAGCTTGGAATCCAGGGCGACCTACAATGAGCAGTTCTTC.

The chain combines TRBV29-1 with TRBJ1-1, with D maybe TRBD1 (6 bases). Trimming removed 3 bases at V and 4 bases at J, with 12 bases between. Germline lookup yields CDR1 SQVTM and CDR2 ANQGSEA. The CDR3 length is 13 residues. Here the CDR3 reads CSVDRDIGTEAFF. The CDR3 coding sequence is TGCAGCGTTGATCGGGACATAGGCACTGAAGCTTTCTTT.

This clonotype has ten or more counts. The rearrangement joins TRBV5-5 to TRBJ1-5; D gene unclear. The CDR3 is made up of 16 amino acids. The V end was cut by 0 bases, the J end by 2 bases, with 12 bases between. Germline CDR1 is SGHKS and CDR2 is YYEKEE (reference sequence). CDR3: CASSLDPRLGNQPQHF. The CDR3 region has the DNA TGTGCCAGCAGCTTGGACCCTAGACTGGGCAATCAGCCCCAGCATTTT.

For the CDR3, the DNA is TGCGCCAGCAGCCACCGAAAGAAGGCAGACTATGGCTACACCTTC. Amino acids: CASSHRKKADYGYTF. The chain has TRBV4-3 and TRBJ1-2; D is unresolved. V shed 3 bases and J shed 3 bases, with 14 bases lying between them. The length of the CDR3 is 15 residues. In germline, CDR1 is LGHNA, CDR2 YSLEER.

This chain links TRBV12-3 or TRBV12-4 with TRBJ1-2; 9 bases map to TRBD1. CDR3 length: 14 amino acids. The trim removed 7 bases at V and 5 bases at J, leaving 8 bases unmatched. This chain's CDR3 is CASTWGQGSYGYTF. CDR3 DNA sequence: TGTGCCAGCACCTGGGGACAGGGCTCTTATGGCTACACCTTC.

This clonotype was seen more than once but under ten times. This may stem from a read error, because a much larger clone lies one nucleotide away. The chain links TRBV2 to TRBJ1-2; D perhaps matches TRBD1 (6 bases). The CDR3 runs 13 residues. CDR1 is SNHLY and CDR2 is FYNNEI in the germline V gene. V shed 1 base and J shed 3 bases, with 6 bases lying between them. In nucleotides, the CDR3 is TGTGCCAGCAGTGAAGGACAGGACTATGGCTACACCTTC. Amino acid sequence: CASSEGQDYGYTF.

This clonotype was seen many times. This chain joins TRBV29-1 and TRBJ2-3, with D possibly TRBD1 on 5 matching bases. This CDR3 comprises 12 residues. Germline values: CDR1 SQVTM, CDR2 ANQGSEA. V was pared by 8 bases and J by 0 bases, with 9 bases between. The CDR3 bases are TGCAGCTCCCCAGGGAGCACAGATACGCAGTATTTT. Translation: CSSPGSTDTQYF.

The chain combines TRBV20-1 with TRBJ2-5; 9 bases map to TRBD2. This CDR3 is 16 amino acids long. Looked up from germline, CDR1 is DFQATT and CDR2 is SNEGSKA (reference sequence). The V and J ends lost 1 base and 4 bases, in that order; junction bases with no gene match: 10. This CDR3 is CSARAKWTSVTETQYF. CDR3 bases: TGCAGTGCTAGAGCGAAATGGACTAGCGTTACAGAGACCCAGTACTTC.

This sequence joins TRBV4-3 and TRBJ2-3; D unclear. CDR3 length equals 13 residues. Germline CDR1 LGHNA, CDR2 YSLEER. Trimming cost V 3 bases and J 4 bases, with 8 bases left between them. The CDR3 nucleotides read TGCGCCAGCAGCCACTCGGTCGCAGATACGCAGTATTTT. It encodes CASSHSVADTQYF.

This clonotype was detected many times. This chain connects TRBV5-1 to TRBJ2-1; D uncertain. Germline loops: CDR1 SGHRS, CDR2 YFSETQ. V dropped 0 bases and J dropped 8 bases, with 6 bases sitting between them. There are 12 residues in the CDR3. The DNA for the CDR3 is TGCGCCAGCAGCTTGGGAAATGATGAGCAGTTCTTC. This gives the protein CASSLGNDEQFF.

This clonotype was picked up a small number of times. The chain recombines TRBV9 with TRBJ2-5, with D uncertain. This CDR3 region has 15 residues. Germline V gene sequence: CDR1 SGDLS, CDR2 YYNGEE. The V end lost 0 bases, the J end lost 1 base, and 10 bases lay between the germline ends. The DNA of the CDR3 is TGTGCCAGCAGCGTAGGACTGAGCCCCCAAGAGACCCAGTACTTC. Its protein product is CASSVGLSPQETQYF.

This clonotype has more than one count but fewer than ten. The gene calls are TRBV20-1 and TRBJ2-3; TRBD2 agrees at 7 bases. J gave up 1 base and V 2 bases, and 3 bases lay outside the gene matches. CDR1 DFQATT and CDR2 SNEGSKA come from the germline V gene (reference sequence). The CDR3 contains 14 residues. Here the CDR3 reads CSARLAARTDTQYF. CDR3 nucleotides: TGCAGTGCTAGACTAGCGGCACGCACAGATACGCAGTATTTT.

This clonotype came up a few times. The V gene is TRBV20-1, the J gene TRBJ2-3; TRBD2 agrees at 15 bases. Trimming cost V 6 bases and J 3 bases; bases outside gene matches: 10. This CDR3 is 17 amino acids long. Germline CDR1 is DFQATT and CDR2 is SNEGSKA (reference sequence). The CDR3 loop is CSARGLAGGRLTDTQYF. DNA of the CDR3: TGCAGTGCCCGGGGACTAGCGGGAGGCCGCCTAACAGATACGCAGTATTTT.